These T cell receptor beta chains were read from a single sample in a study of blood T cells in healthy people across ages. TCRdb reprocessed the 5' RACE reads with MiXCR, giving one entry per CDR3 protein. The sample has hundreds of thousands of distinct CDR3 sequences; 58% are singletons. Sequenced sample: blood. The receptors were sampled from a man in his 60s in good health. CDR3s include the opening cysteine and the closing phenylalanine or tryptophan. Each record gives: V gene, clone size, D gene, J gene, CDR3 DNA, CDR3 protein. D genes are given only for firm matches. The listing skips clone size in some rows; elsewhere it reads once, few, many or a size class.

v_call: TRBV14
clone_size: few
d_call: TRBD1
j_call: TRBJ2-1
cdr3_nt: TGTGCCAGCAGCCAAGAGACAGGGAATCGGAATGAGCAGTTCTTC
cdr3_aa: CASSQETGNRNEQFF

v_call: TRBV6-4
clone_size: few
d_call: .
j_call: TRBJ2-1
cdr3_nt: TGTGCCAGCAGCCCGACCAGGGGAGCCTACAATGAGCAGTTCTTC
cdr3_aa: CASSPTRGAYNEQFF

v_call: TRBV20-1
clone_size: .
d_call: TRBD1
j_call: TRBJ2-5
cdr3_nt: TGCAGTGCCGCTGACAGGGTGGGAGAGACCCAGTACTTC
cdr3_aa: CSAADRVGETQYF

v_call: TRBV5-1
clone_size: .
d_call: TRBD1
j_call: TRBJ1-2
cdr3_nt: TGCGCCAGCAGCGCGGGACAGGGTCCGGTTTACACCTTC
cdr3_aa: CASSAGQGPVYTF

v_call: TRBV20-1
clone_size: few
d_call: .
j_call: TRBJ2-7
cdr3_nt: TGCAGTGCCCTAAGCGGGTTCGGGTCCTACGAGCAGTACTTC
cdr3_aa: CSALSGFGSYEQYF

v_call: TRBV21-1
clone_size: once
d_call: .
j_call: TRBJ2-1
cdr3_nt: TGTGCCAGCAGCAAGATAGGGACACTCAATGAGCAGTTCTTC
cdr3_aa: CASSKIGTLNEQFF

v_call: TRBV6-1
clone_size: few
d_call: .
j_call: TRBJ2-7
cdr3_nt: TGTGCCAGCAGCGACCGGGACAAAGCCTACGAGCAGTACTTC
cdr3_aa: CASSDRDKAYEQYF

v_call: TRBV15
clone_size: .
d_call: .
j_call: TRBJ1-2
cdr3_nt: TGTGCCACCAGCAGCGAGCAGGCCGAGACCTATGGCTACACCTTC
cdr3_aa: CATSSEQAETYGYTF

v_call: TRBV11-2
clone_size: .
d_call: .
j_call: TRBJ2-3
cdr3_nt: TGTGCCAGCGGATATAGGAGCACAGATACGCAGTATTTT
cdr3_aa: CASGYRSTDTQYF

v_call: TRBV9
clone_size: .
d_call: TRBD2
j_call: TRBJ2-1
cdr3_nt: TGTGCCAGCAGCGTAGCAACTAGCGGGGGTAATGAGCAGTTCTTC
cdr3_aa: CASSVATSGGNEQFF

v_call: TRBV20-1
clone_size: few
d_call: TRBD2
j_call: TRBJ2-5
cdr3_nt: TGCAGTGTTAAGGCGGGGGGGACCCAGTACTTC
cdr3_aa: CSVKAGGTQYF

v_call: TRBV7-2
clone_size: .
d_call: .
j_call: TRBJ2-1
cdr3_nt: TGTGCCAGCAGCTTAGAAGACCACATCTACAATGAGCAGTTCTTC
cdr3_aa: CASSLEDHIYNEQFF

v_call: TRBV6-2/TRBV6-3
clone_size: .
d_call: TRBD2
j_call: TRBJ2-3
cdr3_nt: TGTGCCACGCGAGGAGCGGGGTCTATAGATACGCAGTATTTT
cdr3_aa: CATRGAGSIDTQYF

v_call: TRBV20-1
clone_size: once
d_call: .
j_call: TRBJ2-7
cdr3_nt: TGCAGTGCTAGAGATGCCCACAGAGGGTACGAGCAGTACTTC
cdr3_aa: CSARDAHRGYEQYF

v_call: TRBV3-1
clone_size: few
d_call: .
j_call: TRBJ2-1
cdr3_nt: TGTGCCAGCAGCCAGACTAGGTACAATGAGCAGTTCTTC
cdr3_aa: CASSQTRYNEQFF

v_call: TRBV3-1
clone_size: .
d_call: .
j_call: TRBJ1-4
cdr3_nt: TGTGCCAGCAGCCAAGCCCGGGACACCGAAAAACTGTTTTTT
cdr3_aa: CASSQARDTEKLFF

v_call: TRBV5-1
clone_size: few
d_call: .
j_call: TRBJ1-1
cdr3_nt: TGCGCCAGCAGCGTCGGTCAGAACACTGAAGCTTTCTTT
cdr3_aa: CASSVGQNTEAFF

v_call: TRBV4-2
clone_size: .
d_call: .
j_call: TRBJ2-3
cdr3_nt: TGTGCCAGCAACCAAGAGCGCCCCTCTAACGCGGATACGCAGTATTTT
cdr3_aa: CASNQERPSNADTQYF

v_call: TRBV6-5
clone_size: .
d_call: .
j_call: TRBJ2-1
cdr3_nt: TGTGCCAGCTTCCGGGACAAGAACTACAATGAGCAGTTCTTC
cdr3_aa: CASFRDKNYNEQFF

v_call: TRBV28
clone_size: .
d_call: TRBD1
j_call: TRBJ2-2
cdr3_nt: TGTGCCAGCGGACAGGGGCTGAACACCGGGGAGCTGTTTTTT
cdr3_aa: CASGQGLNTGELFF

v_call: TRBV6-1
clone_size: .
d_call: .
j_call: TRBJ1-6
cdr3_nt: TGTGCCAGCAGGCAAGCAGGGCGGCCCGGGAGCTGGAGCTCCTATAATTCACCCCTCCACTTT
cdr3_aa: CASRQAGRPGSWSSYNSPLHF

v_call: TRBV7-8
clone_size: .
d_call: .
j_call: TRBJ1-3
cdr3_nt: TGTGCCAGCAGCCCCTATGGGGGGGGGCGAGCTGGAAACACCATATATTTT
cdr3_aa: CASSPYGGGRAGNTIYF

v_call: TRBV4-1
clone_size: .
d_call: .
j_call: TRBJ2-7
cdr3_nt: TGCGCCAGCAGCCAAGTACAGGGTGGTGTCTCGGAGCAGTACTTC
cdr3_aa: CASSQVQGGVSEQYF

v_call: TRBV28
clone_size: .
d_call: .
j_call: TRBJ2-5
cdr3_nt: TGTGCCAGCAGCCCGGGCGGGTTCTCCTACGGGCAGTACTTC
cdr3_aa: CASSPGGFSYGQYF

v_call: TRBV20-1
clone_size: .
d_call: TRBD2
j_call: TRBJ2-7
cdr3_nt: TGCAGTGCTAGAGATTTTGTGACGAGCGGGGGTCCTTACAATGAGCAGTACTTC
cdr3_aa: CSARDFVTSGGPYNEQYF

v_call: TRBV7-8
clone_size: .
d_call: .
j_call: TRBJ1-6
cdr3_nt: TGTGCCAGCAGCTTAGGTGGCAGGGTCTCCTATAATTCACCCCTCCACTTT
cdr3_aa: CASSLGGRVSYNSPLHF

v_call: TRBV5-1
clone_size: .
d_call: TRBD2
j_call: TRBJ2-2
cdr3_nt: TGCGCCAGCAGCTTGGCACTAGCGGGGGCCACCGGGGAGCTGTTTTTT
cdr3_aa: CASSLALAGATGELFF

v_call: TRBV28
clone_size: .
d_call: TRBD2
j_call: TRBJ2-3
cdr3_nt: TGTGCCAGCAGTTTTAGCGGGGGCCGTAGCACAGATACGCAGTATTTT
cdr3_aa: CASSFSGGRSTDTQYF

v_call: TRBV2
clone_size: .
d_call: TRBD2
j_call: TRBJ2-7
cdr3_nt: TGTGCCAGCACCCTTCAATCTAGCGGGGGATACAATGAGCAGTACTTC
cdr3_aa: CASTLQSSGGYNEQYF

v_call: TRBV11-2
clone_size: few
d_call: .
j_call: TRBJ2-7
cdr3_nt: TGTGCCAGCAGCTCGTTCTACCAGGGACAGCAGTACTTC
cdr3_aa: CASSSFYQGQQYF

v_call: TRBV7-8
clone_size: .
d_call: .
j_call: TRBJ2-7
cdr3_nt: TGTGCCAGCAGCCTCTCAACCGAGCAGTACTTC
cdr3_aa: CASSLSTEQYF

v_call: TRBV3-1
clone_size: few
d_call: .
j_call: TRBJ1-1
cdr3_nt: TGTGCCAGCAGCCAAGATTTGGGGCGAACTGAAGCTTTCTTT
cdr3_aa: CASSQDLGRTEAFF

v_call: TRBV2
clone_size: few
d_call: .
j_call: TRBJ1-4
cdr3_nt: TGTGCCAGCAGTTTGAGCCAGTTCGGTGAAAAACTGTTTTTT
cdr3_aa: CASSLSQFGEKLFF

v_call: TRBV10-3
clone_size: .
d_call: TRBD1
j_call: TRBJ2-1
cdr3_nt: TGTGCCATCAATGACAGGGCGAACAATGAGCAGTTCTTC
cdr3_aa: CAINDRANNEQFF

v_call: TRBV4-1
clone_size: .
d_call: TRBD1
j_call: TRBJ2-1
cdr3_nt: TGCGCCAGCAGCCAAGGCATCAGGGGGCTAAACAATGAGCAGTTCTTC
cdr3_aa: CASSQGIRGLNNEQFF

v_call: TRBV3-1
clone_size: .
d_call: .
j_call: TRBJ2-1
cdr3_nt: TGTGCCAGCAGCCAAGCCGGGGACAATGAGCAGTTCTTC
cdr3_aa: CASSQAGDNEQFF